This T cell receptor beta chain was found in a study of identical twins. TCRdb passed the 5' RACE reads through MiXCR, listing each CDR3 protein once. The sample lists about 520,000 distinct CDR3 sequences; approximately 22% were seen once. This clonotype was recorded a few times. The CDR3 loop spans 18 amino acids. CDR1 is LNHDA and CDR2 is SQIVND in the germline V gene (reference sequence). V was cut by 1 base and J by 1 base, with 17 bases left in between. Another study also made use of these data, one on T cells expressing NK-cell markers.

The chain employs TRBV19 and TRBJ1-5; D unclear. The receptor was isolated from a young woman in good health. Source material: CD4+ T cells sorted from blood. For the CDR3, the DNA is TGTGCCAGTAGTATAGCAGTGGAGTCAGTGAGAAGCAATCAGCCCCAGCATTTT. It codes for CASSIAVESVRSNQPQHF.